A single sample gave rise to the 10 T cell receptor beta chains below, sequenced in a study of T cell responses to AZD1222 COVID-19 vaccine. The protocol was immunoSEQ multiplex PCR, while the TCRdb copy is restricted to in-frame clones and leaves out a portion. The repertoire includes about 120,000 clones, 92% of them detected once, and 13% to 15% sits in the top ten. The input for sequencing was peripheral blood, taken on day 0 of AZD1222 vaccination. Receptors were obtained from an adult in good health.

The V and J genes are TRBV6-5 and TRBJ2-7; possibly TRBD2 for D (6 bases). The germline gives CDR1 MNHEY, CDR2 SVGAGI. Trimming pared 0 bases from V and 2 bases from J, leaving 11 bases between. This CDR3 spans 15 amino acids. The CDR3 DNA follows: TGTGCCAGCAGTTACTCACCGGGGGACGCCTACGAGCAGTACTTC. Translated, it gives CASSYSPGDAYEQYF.

J is TRBJ2-7 and V is TRBV6-4, with TRBD1 matching over 7 bases. The CDR3 spans 17 residues. Trimming cost V 4 bases and J 3 bases; bases outside gene matches: 15. CDR1 and CDR2 from the germline V gene are MRHNA and SNTAGT. In DNA, the CDR3 is TGTGCCAGCAGTGTGTCGAGACTAATACAGGGGAGCTACGAGCAGTACTTC. Its protein is CASSVSRLIQGSYEQYF.

V gene TRBV24-1 combines with J gene TRBJ2-7; no reliable D call. In germline, CDR1 is KGHDR, CDR2 SFDVKD. The CDR3 is made up of 13 amino acids. V was clipped by 4 bases and J by 7 bases, with 13 bases between them. The CDR3 loop is CATSDLTLREQYF. In nucleotides, the CDR3 is TGTGCCACCAGTGACCTAACCCTAAGGGAGCAGTACTTC.

This chain links TRBV28 with TRBJ2-6; weak D call: TRBD1 (5 bases). The V end was cut by 8 bases, the J end by 2 bases, with 10 bases between. Germline CDR1 reads MDHEN; CDR2 reads SYDVKM. The CDR3 loop spans 14 amino acids. Written as DNA, the CDR3 is TGTGCCAGCCAGGGCAATCCTGGGGCCAACGTCCTGACTTTC. This sequence encodes CASQGNPGANVLTF. The whole variable domain, filled in from reference TRBV28 and TRBJ2-6, reads DVKVTQSSRYLVKRTGEKVFLECVQDMDHENMFWYRQDPGLGLRLIYFSYDVKMKEKGDIPEGYSVSREKKERFSLILESASTNQTSMYLCASQGNPGANVLTFGAGSRLTVL.

V usage is TRBV19 and J usage is TRBJ1-1, with D unclear. There are 13 residues in the CDR3. Per the germline V gene, CDR1 is LNHDA and CDR2 is SQIVND (reference sequence). Trimming removed 4 bases at V and 1 base at J, with 7 bases between. The CDR3 protein is CASSTTENTEAFF. The CDR3 nucleotides are TGTGCCAGTAGTACGACCGAGAACACTGAAGCTTTCTTT.

The chain recombines TRBV5-1 with TRBJ1-2; D possibly corresponds to TRBD1 (5 bases). Trimming removed 0 bases from V and 7 bases from J, with 10 bases in between. The CDR3 has 13 amino acids. Germline CDR1 SGHRS, CDR2 YFSETQ. CDR3 DNA sequence: TGCGCCAGCAGCTTGGAGCCAGGGAGTGGCTACACCTTC. Translation: CASSLEPGSGYTF.

The rearrangement links TRBV6-5 to TRBJ2-7; TRBD2 agrees at 11 bases. The CDR3 sequence is 15 residues long. Germline trimming cut 8 bases from V and 7 bases from J; bases unmatched to any gene: 13. CDR1 and CDR2 (germline): MNHEY, SVGAGI. The CDR3 DNA sequence: TGTGCCAGCCTTTCCGCTAGCGGGGGGTTCTGGGAGCAGTACTTC. It encodes CASLSASGGFWEQYF.

V gene TRBV7-6 combines with J gene TRBJ1-4, with no clear D. The germline V gene encodes CDR1 SGHVS and CDR2 FNYEAQ. V lost 0 bases, J lost 0 bases, and 2 bases lay in between. The length of the CDR3 is 14 residues. DNA of the CDR3: TGTGCCAGCAGCTTAGCGGCAACTAATGAAAAACTGTTTTTT. The encoded protein is CASSLAATNEKLFF.

The chain is built from TRBV5-1 and TRBJ1-1, with a weak D call TRBD1 (5 bases). With 2 bases removed from V and 6 bases from J, the gap between germline ends came to 11 bases. CDR1 is SGHRS and CDR2 is YFSETQ in the germline V gene. This CDR3 spans 13 amino acids. The CDR3 region has the DNA TGCGCCAGCAGCTTATCATGGGACTCTGAAGCTTTCTTT. It specifies CASSLSWDSEAFF.

This sequence joins TRBV7-7 and TRBJ2-5; D might be TRBD2 (6 bases). Germline V lookup: CDR1 SSHAT, CDR2 FNYEAQ (reference sequence). CDR3 length: 16 residues. V was trimmed by 6 bases and J by 4 bases, leaving 21 bases between them. The CDR3 coding sequence is TGTGCCAGCAGTCAGGGCTTTGTGGGGGGAGGAGAGACCCAGTACTTC. Translating it yields CASSQGFVGGGETQYF.